The 6 T cell receptor beta chains in this list originate from one sample, sequenced in a study of identical twins. TCRdb re-analysed the 5' RACE reads in MiXCR, keeping a single row per CDR3 protein. Among 750,000 to 950,000 distinct CDR3 sequences listed, 9% to 15% were seen once. These same data were also listed under a study on yellow fever vaccine responses in identical twins.

Sequencing was performed on PBMCs. All receptors derive from a woman between 18 and 29 years old in good health.

This chain uses TRBV21-1 with TRBJ1-1; the tabulated D call, TRBD1, remains unverified against the DNA. TRBV21-1 is described as a pseudogene. CDR3 length equals 15 residues. This CDR3 reads CASTPLLSENTEAFF. As DNA, the CDR3 is TGTGCCAGCACCCCTCTTCTGTCGGAGAACACTGAAGCTTTCTTT.

In its sample, this clonotype was seen a few times. The genes are TRBV12-3 or TRBV12-4 and TRBJ2-3; weak D call: TRBD2 (6 bases). Deletions cut 8 bases from V and 14 bases from J, with 11 bases between. This CDR3 is built from 9 residues. DNA for the CDR3: TGTGCCAGCGGACGGGAGCTGTATTTT. This codes for CASGRELYF.

A few counts support this clonotype. V usage is TRBV20-1 and J usage is TRBJ2-2, with D perhaps matching TRBD2 (5 bases). Germline-derived CDR1 and CDR2 are DFQATT and SNEGSKA (reference sequence). The length of the CDR3 is 15 residues. Deletions cut 6 bases from V and 3 bases from J, with 17 bases between. The CDR3: CSAAKERSYTGELFF. The CDR3 DNA follows: TGCAGTGCAGCCAAGGAGCGGAGCTACACCGGGGAGCTGTTTTTT.

This chain connects TRBV7-9 to TRBJ2-7; 11 bases are shared with TRBD1. The CDR3 runs 17 residues. The germline V gene encodes CDR1 SEHNR and CDR2 FQNEAQ (reference sequence). The ends lost 5 bases at V and 5 bases at J; junction bases unmatched: 14. The CDR3 spells CASSQFNRDRGFHEQYF. The CDR3, as DNA: TGTGCCAGCAGCCAATTCAACCGGGACAGGGGGTTTCACGAGCAGTACTTC.

This clonotype was recorded at least ten times. V usage is TRBV7-8 and J usage is TRBJ2-3; no definite D call. Deletions cut 5 bases from V and 2 bases from J, with 14 bases between. The length of the CDR3 is 15 residues. Germline loops: CDR1 SGHVS, CDR2 FQNEAQ. The CDR3 region has the DNA TGTGCCAGCAGCCACCGATCAGAGAACACAGATACGCAGTATTTT. This gives the protein CASSHRSENTDTQYF. Using reference TRBV7-8 and TRBJ2-3 for the parts outside the CDR3, the full variable domain is GAGVSQSPRYKVAKRGQDVALRCDPISGHVSLFWYQQALGQGPEFLTYFQNEAQLDKSGLPSDRFFAERPEGSVSTLKIQRTQQEDSAVYLCASSHRSENTDTQYFGPGTRLTVL.

This clonotype occurred a few times. This chain links TRBV12-5 with TRBJ1-1; D is unresolved. Germline V gene sequence: CDR1 LGHNT, CDR2 FRNRAP. V was cut by 1 base and J by 1 base, with 7 bases left in between. This CDR3 is built from 14 residues. The CDR3 region has the DNA TGTGCTAGTGGTTTGGGCGGCCAGAACACTGAAGCTTTCTTT. Translating gives CASGLGGQNTEAFF.